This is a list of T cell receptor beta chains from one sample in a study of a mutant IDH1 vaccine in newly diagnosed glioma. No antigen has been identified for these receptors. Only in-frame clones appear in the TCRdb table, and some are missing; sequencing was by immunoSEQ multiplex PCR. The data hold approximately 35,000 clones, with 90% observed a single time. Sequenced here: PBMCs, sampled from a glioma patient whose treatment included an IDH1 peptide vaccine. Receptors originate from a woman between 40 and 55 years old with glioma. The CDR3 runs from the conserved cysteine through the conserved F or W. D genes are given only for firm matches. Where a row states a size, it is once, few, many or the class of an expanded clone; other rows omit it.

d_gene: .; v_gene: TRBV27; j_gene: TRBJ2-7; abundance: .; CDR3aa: CASSWSGPSYEQYF; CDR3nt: TGTGCCAGCAGTTGGTCGGGACCTTCCTACGAGCAGTACTTC
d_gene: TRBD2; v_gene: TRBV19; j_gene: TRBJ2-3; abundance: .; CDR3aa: CASTSAQQYTQYF; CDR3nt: TGTGCCAGCACTAGCGCACAACAGTATACGCAGTATTTT
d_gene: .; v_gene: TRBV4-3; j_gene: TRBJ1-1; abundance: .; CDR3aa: CASSQDNGGNTEAFF; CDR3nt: TGCGCCAGCAGCCAAGATAACGGAGGGAACACTGAAGCTTTCTTT
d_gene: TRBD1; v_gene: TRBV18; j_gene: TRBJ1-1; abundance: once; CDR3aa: CASSPNTGDAEAFF; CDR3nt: TGTGCCAGCTCACCTAATACAGGGGACGCTGAAGCTTTCTTT
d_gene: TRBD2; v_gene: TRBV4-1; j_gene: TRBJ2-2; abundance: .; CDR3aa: CASSPGGGGGELFF; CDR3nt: TGCGCCAGCAGCCCGGGGGGGGGTGGCGGGGAGCTGTTTTTT
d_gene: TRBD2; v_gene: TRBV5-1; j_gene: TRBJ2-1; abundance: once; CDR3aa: CASSYLAGAYNEQFF; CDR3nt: TGCGCCAGCAGCTACCTAGCGGGAGCCTACAATGAGCAGTTCTTC
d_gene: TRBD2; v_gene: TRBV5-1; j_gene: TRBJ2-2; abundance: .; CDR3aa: CASSFGLAGDANTGELFF; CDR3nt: TGCGCCAGCAGCTTCGGACTAGCGGGAGATGCGAACACCGGGGAGCTGTTTTTT
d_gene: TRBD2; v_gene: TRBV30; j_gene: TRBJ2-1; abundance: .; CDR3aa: CAWSPGLAVSEQFF; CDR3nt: TGTGCCTGGAGTCCGGGACTAGCGGTGAGTGAGCAGTTCTTC
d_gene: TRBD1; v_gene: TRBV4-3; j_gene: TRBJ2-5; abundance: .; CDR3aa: CASSQGTGGWETQYF; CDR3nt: TGCGCCAGCAGCCAAGGTACAGGGGGCTGGGAGACCCAGTACTTC
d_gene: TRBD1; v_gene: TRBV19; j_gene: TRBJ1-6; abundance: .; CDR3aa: CASSSTGTGNSPLHF; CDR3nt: TGTGCCAGTAGTTCTACCGGGACAGGGAATTCACCCCTCCACTTT
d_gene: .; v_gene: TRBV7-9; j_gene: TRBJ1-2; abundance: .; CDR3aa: CASSFRQHYGYTF; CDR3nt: TGTGCCAGCAGCTTCCGACAGCACTATGGCTACACCTTC
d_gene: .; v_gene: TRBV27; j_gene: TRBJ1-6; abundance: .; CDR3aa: CASSLYPGGVDNSPLHF; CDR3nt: TGTGCCAGCAGTTTATATCCGGGGGGTGTTGATAATTCACCCCTCCACTTT
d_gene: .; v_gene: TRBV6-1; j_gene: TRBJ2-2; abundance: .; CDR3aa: CASTRTANTGELFF; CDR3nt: TGTGCCAGCACGAGGACCGCGAACACCGGGGAGCTGTTTTTT
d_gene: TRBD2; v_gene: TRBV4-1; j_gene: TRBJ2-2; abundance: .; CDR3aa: CASSQNGGLAGGTNTGELFF; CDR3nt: TGCGCCAGCAGCCAAAATGGGGGACTAGCGGGAGGAACTAACACCGGGGAGCTGTTTTTT
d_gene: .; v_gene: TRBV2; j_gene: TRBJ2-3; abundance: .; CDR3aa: CASSLQGPASTDTQYF; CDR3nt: TGTGCCAGCAGCCTACAGGGACCGGCTAGCACAGATACGCAGTATTTT
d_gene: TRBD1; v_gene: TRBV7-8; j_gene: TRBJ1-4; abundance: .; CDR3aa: CASSWGQGRQRKLFF; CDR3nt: TGTGCCAGCAGCTGGGGACAGGGGAGGCAGAGAAAACTGTTTTTT
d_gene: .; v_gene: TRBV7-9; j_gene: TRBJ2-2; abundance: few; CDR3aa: CASSLIRMGELFF; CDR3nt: TGTGCCAGCAGCTTAATCAGGATGGGGGAGCTGTTTTTT
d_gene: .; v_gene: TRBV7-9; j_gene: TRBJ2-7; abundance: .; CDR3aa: CASSLAGGYEQYF; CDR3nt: TGTGCCAGCAGCTTAGCGGGAGGCTACGAGCAGTACTTC
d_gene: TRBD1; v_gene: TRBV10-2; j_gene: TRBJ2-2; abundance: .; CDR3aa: CASTADRGLTGELFF; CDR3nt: TGCGCCAGCACCGCGGACAGGGGGCTGACCGGGGAGCTGTTTTTT
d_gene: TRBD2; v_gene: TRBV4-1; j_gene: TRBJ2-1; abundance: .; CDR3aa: CASSQDGLDPPNEQFF; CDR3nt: TGCGCCAGCAGCCAAGACGGACTAGACCCACCGAATGAGCAGTTCTTC
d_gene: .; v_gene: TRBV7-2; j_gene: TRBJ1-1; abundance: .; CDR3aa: CASSLARNRATEAFF; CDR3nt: TGTGCCAGCAGCTTAGCGCGGAACAGGGCCACTGAAGCTTTCTTT
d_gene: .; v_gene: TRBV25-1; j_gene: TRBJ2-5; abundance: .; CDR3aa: CASSPGLQETQYF; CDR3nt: TGTGCCAGCAGTCCGGGACTCCAAGAGACCCAGTACTTC
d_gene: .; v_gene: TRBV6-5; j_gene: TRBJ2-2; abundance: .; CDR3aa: CASKSWDTNTGELFF; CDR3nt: TGTGCCAGCAAAAGCTGGGACACCAACACCGGGGAGCTGTTTTTT
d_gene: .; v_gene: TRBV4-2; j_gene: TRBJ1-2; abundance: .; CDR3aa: CASSQEGRGNYGYTF; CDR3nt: TGTGCCAGCAGCCAAGAAGGGAGGGGCAACTATGGCTACACCTTC
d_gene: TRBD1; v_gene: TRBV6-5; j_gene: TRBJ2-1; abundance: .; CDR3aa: CASQEDRGGNEQFF; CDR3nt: TGTGCCAGCCAGGAGGACAGGGGTGGGAATGAGCAGTTCTTC
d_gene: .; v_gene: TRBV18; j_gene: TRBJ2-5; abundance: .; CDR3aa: CASSPGGTAQETQYF; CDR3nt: TGTGCCAGCTCACCAGGCGGGACAGCACAAGAGACCCAGTACTTC
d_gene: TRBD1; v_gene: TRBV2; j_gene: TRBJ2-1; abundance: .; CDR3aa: CAMGQTIINEQFF; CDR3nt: TGTGCCATGGGACAGACGATTATCAATGAGCAGTTCTTC
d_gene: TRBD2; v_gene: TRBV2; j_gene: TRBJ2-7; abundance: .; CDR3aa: CASSGSGSSYEQYF; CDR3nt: TGTGCCAGCAGTGGTAGCGGGAGCTCCTACGAGCAGTACTTC
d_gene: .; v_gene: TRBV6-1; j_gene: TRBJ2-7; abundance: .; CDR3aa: CASSEGAGVFYEQYF; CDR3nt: TGTGCCAGCAGTGAAGGGGCAGGGGTGTTCTACGAGCAGTACTTC
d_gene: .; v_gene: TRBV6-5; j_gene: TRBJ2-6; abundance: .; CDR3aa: CASSSDRANVLTF; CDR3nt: TGTGCCAGCAGTTCCGACAGGGCCAACGTCCTGACTTTC
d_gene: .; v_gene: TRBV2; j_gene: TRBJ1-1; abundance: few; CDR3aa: CASSVLGVAEAFF; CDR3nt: TGTGCCAGCAGTGTTCTGGGGGTGGCTGAAGCTTTCTTT
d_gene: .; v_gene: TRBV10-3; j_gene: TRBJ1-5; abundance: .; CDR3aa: CAISGVDSNQPQHF; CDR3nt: TGTGCCATCAGTGGAGTGGACAGCAATCAGCCCCAGCATTTT
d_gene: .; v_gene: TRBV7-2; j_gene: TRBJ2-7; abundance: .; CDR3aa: CASSLAPRNLYEQYF; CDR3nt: TGTGCCAGCAGCTTAGCGCCCCGGAATCTCTACGAGCAGTACTTC
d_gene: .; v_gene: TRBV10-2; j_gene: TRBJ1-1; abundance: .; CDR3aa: CASSGQMNTEAFF; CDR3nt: TGCGCCAGCAGTGGACAGATGAACACTGAAGCTTTCTTT
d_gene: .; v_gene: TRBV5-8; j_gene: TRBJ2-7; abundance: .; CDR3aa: CASSLVVRVGVGHYEQYF; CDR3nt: TGTGCCAGCAGCTTGGTGGTCCGGGTTGGTGTCGGGCACTACGAGCAGTACTTC
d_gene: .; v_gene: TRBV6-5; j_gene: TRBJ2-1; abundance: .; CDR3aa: CASSPDSYNEQFF; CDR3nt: TGTGCCAGCAGCCCAGACTCGTACAATGAGCAGTTCTTC
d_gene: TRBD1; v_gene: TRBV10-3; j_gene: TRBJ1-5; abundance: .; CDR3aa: CAISIEDRFQPQHF; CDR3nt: TGTGCCATTTCCATCGAGGACAGGTTTCAGCCCCAGCATTTT
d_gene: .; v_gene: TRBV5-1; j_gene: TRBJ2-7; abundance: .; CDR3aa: CASSLDREAYEQYF; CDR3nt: TGCGCCAGCAGCTTGGATAGGGAGGCCTACGAGCAGTACTTC
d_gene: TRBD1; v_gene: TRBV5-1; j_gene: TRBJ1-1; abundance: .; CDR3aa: CASSSGTGKTEAFF; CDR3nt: TGCGCCAGCAGCTCCGGGACAGGGAAGACTGAAGCTTTCTTT
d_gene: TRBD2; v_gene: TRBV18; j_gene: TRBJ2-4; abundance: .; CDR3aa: CASSRSGGIQYF; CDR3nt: TGTGCCAGCTCGCGGTCGGGGGGCATTCAGTACTTC
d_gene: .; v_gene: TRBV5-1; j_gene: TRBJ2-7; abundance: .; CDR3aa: CASSLSSPGGHEQYF; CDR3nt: TGCGCCAGCAGCTTGAGTTCACCTGGAGGGCACGAGCAGTACTTC
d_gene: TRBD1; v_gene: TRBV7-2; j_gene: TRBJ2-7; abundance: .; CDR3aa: CASSLAGQGYEQYF; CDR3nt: TGTGCCAGCAGCTTGGCGGGACAGGGCTACGAGCAGTACTTC
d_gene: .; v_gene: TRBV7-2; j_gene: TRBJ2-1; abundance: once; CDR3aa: CASSLDNEQFF; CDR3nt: TGTGCCAGCAGCTTAGACAATGAGCAGTTCTTC
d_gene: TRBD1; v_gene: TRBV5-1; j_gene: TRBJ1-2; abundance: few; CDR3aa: CASSLVSGGDYGYTF; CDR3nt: TGCGCCAGCAGCTTGGTTTCAGGGGGCGACTATGGCTACACCTTC
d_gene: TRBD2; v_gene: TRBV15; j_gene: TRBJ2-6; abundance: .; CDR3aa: CATSIPPGLGAGANVLTF; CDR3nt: TGTGCCACCAGCATTCCCCCGGGACTAGGGGCTGGGGCCAACGTCCTGACTTTC
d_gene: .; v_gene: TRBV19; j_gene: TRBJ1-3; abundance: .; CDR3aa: CASSRTSGNTIYF; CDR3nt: TGTGCCAGTAGTAGGACCTCTGGAAACACCATATATTTT